This T cell receptor beta chain was recorded in a study of CD8 T cells in ankylosing spondylitis. TCRdb re-called the 5' RACE reads with MiXCR, one entry per CDR3 protein. The sample records some 150,000 distinct CDR3 sequences, roughly 10% being singletons. This clonotype was seen ten or more times. This CDR3 comprises 11 residues. Germline CDR1 reads MNHEY; CDR2 reads SVGAGI. V gave up 5 bases and J gave up 11 bases, with 13 bases separating them. Sequencing used blood, either unsorted or a sorted T cell fraction (not recorded which). This sequence was found in a female donor with ankylosing spondylitis or in good health (not recorded which). This sequence joins TRBV6-5 and TRBJ2-7; TRBD1 is a possible D gene (5 bases). The CDR3 spells CASSNRRVEYF. In nucleotides, the CDR3 is TGTGCCAGCAGTAACCGCAGGGTCGAGTACTTC.